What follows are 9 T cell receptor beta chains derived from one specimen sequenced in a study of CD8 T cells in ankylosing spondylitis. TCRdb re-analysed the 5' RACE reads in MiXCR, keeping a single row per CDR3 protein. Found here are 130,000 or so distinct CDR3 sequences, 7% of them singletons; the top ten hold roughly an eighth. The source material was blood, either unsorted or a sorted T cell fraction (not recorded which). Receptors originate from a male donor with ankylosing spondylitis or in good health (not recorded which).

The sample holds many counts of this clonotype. As DNA, the CDR3 is TGTGCCAGCAGCCCCAAGGGGACAGGGGGCCAGAAGGACACTGAAGCTTTCTTT. The encoded protein is CASSPKGTGGQKDTEAFF. This rearrangement joins TRBV11-1 to TRBJ1-1; 12 bases agree with TRBD1. The CDR3 sequence is 18 residues long. The V and J ends lost 5 bases and 3 bases, in that order; junction bases with no gene match: 13. Germline CDR1 SGHAT, CDR2 FQDESV (reference sequence).

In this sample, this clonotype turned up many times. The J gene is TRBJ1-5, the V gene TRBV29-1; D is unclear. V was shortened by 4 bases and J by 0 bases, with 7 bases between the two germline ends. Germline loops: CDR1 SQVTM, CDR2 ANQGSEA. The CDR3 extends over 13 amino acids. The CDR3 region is CSVARDSNQPQHF. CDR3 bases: TGCAGCGTTGCTCGGGATAGCAATCAGCCCCAGCATTTT.

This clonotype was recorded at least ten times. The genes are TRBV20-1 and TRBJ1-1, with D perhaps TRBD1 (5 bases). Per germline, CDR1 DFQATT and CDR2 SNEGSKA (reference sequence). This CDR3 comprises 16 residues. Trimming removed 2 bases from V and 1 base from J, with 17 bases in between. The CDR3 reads CSARRTDNPANTEAFF. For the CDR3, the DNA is TGCAGTGCTAGAAGGACGGACAACCCAGCGAACACTGAAGCTTTCTTT.

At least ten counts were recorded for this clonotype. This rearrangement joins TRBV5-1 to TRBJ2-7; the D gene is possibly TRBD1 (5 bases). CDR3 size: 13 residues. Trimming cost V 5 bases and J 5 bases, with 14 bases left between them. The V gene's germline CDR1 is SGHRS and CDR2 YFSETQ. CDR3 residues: CASSSHSGNEQYF. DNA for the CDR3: TGCGCCAGCAGTTCTCATTCAGGGAACGAGCAGTACTTC.

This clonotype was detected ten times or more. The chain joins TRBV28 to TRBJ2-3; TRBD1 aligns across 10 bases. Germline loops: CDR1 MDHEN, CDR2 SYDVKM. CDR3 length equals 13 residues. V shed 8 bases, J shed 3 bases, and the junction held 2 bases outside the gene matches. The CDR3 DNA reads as TGTGCCAGCGAGGGACAGGGGACAGATACGCAGTATTTT. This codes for CASEGQGTDTQYF.

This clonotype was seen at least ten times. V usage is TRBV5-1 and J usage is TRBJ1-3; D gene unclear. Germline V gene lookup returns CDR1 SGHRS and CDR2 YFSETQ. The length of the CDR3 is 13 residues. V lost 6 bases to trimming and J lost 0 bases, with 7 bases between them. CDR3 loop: CASTLDSGNTIYF. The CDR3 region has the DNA TGCGCCAGCACTTTGGACTCTGGAAACACCATATATTTT.

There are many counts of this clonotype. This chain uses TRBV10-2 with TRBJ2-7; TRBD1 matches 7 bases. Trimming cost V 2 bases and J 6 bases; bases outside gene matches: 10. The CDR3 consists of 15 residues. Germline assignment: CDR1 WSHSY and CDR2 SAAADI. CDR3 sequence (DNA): TGCGCCAGCAGTGAGCAAGGCAGGGGACAGAGCGAGCAGTACTTC. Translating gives CASSEQGRGQSEQYF.

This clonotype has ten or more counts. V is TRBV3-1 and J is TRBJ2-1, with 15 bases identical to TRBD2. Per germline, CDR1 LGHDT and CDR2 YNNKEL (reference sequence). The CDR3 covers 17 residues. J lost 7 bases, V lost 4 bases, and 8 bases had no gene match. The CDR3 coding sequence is TGTGCCAGCAGCCCTCCACTCGGACTAGCGGGAGGGAATGAGCAGTTCTTC. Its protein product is CASSPPLGLAGGNEQFF.

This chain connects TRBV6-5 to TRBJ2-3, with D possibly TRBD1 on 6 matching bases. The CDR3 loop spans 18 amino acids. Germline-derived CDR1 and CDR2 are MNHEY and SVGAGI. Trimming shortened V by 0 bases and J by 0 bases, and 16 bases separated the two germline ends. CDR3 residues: CASSYSTARGTSTDTQYF. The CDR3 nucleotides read TGTGCCAGCAGTTACTCTACAGCCAGGGGAACGAGCACAGATACGCAGTATTTT.